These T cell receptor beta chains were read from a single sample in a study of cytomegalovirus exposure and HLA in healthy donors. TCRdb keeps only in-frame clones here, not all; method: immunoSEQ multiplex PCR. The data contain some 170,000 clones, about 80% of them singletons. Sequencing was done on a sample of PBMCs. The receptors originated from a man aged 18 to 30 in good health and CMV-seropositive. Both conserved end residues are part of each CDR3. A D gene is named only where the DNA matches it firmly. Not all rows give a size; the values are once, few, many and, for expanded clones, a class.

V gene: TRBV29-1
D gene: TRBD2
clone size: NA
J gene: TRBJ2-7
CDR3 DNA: TGCAGCGTTGTATCTAGCGGGAGTCCGGCCTACGAGCAGTACTTC
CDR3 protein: CSVVSSGSPAYEQYF

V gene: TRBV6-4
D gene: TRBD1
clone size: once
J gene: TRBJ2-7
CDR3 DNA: TGTGCCAGCAGTAACAGGGGCACCTACGAGCAGTACTTC
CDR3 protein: CASSNRGTYEQYF

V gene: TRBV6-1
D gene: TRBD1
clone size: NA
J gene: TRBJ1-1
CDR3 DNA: TGTGCCAGCAGTGACGTTTGGACAGGGGTTAGGGCTTTCTTT
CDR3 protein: CASSDVWTGVRAFF

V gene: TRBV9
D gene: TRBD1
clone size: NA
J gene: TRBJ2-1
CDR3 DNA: TGTGCCAGCAGCCCGTCGGGACAGGGAATCTACAATGAGCAGTTCTTC
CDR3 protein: CASSPSGQGIYNEQFF

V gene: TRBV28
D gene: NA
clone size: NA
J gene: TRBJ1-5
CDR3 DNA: TGTGCCAGCAGTTTATTGTCCGGAGGCAATCAGCCCCAGCATTTT
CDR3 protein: CASSLLSGGNQPQHF

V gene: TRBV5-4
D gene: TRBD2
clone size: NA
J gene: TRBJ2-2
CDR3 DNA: TGTGCCAGCAGCTCGTCAAGCCCAGCGGGAGTCACCGGGGAGCTGTTTTTT
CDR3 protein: CASSSSSPAGVTGELFF

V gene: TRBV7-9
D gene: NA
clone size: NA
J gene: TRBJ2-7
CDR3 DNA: TGTGCCAGCAGCTTCGACGGACACTCCTACGAGCAGTACTTC
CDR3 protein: CASSFDGHSYEQYF

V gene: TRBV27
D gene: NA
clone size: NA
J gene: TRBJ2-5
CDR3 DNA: TGTGCCAGCAGTTTCGGGGGAACGAGGACCCAGTACTTC
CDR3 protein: CASSFGGTRTQYF

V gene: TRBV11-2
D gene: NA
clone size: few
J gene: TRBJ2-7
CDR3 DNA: TGTGCCAGCAGCTTAGTCTGGTCCCGGGGGGCGCCCGAGCAGTACTTC
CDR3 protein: CASSLVWSRGAPEQYF

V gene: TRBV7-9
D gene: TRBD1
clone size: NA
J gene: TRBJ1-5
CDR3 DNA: TGTGCCAGCAGCTCCGACAGGGAATCACATCAGCCCCAGCATTTT
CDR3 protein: CASSSDRESHQPQHF

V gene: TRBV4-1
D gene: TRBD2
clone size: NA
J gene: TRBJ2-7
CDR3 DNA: TGCGCCAGCAGCTTAGGCCCCGCGACTAGCGGGATTTCCTACGAGCAGTACTTC
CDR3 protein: CASSLGPATSGISYEQYF

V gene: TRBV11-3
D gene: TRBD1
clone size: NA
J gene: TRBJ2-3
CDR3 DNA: TGTGCCAGCAGCCTGACCGGGACAGACACAGATACGCAGTATTTT
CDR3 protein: CASSLTGTDTDTQYF

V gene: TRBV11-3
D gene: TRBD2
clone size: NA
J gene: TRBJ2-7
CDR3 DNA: TGTGCCAGCAGCCTGGGACTAGCGGGTCCCTACGAGCAGTACTTC
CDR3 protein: CASSLGLAGPYEQYF

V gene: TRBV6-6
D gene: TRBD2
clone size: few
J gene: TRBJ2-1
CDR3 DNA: TGTGCCAGCACCGATGCAACTAGCGGGGGTGCAAATGAGCAGTTCTTC
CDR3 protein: CASTDATSGGANEQFF

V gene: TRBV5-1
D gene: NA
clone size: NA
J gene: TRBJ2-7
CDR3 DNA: TGCGCCAGCAGCTTGGAGGGGCAACCCTACGAGCAGTACTTC
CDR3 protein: CASSLEGQPYEQYF

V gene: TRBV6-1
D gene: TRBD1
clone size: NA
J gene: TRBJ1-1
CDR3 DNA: TGTGCCAGCAGTGTCCCTGGAGGGGACAGGACTTGGACTGAAGCTTTCTTT
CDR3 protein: CASSVPGGDRTWTEAFF

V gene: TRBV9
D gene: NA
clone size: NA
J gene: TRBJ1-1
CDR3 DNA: TGTGCCAGCAGCGTAGTCGCCCTCGGAGCCGTGAACACTGAAGCTTTCTTT
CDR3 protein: CASSVVALGAVNTEAFF

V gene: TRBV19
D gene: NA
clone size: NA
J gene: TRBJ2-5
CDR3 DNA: TGTGCCAGTAGTTTCGAAGGAGTGGAGACCCAGTACTTC
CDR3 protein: CASSFEGVETQYF

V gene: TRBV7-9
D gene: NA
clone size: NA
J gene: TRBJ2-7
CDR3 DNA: TGTGCCAGCAGCTCGGAGGGTACGAACGAGCAGTACTTC
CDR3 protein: CASSSEGTNEQYF

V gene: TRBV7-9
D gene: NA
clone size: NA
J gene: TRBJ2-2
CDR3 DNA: TGTGCCAGCAGCTGGACCGGGACTTCGAACACCGGGGAGCTGTTTTTT
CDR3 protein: CASSWTGTSNTGELFF

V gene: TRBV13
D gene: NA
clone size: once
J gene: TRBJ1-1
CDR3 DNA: TGTGCCAGCAGCTTATTAGGCAGGGTGAACACTGAAGCTTTCTTT
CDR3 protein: CASSLLGRVNTEAFF

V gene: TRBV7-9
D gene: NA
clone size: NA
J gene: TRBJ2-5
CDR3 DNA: TGTGCCAGCAGCGAACTAAGTTTGGCCGCGGAGACCCAGTACTTC
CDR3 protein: CASSELSLAAETQYF

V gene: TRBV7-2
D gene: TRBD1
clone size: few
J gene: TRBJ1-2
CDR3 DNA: TGTGCCAGCAGCTTCGACAGGGCGAAAGGCTACACCTTC
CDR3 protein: CASSFDRAKGYTF

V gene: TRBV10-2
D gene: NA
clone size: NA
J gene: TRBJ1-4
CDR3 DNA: TGCGCCAGCAAGGACACCAGTACAACTAATGAAAAACTGTTTTTT
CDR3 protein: CASKDTSTTNEKLFF

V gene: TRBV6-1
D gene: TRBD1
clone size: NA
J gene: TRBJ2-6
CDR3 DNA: TGTGCCAGCAGTGCGTCCGGGACAGTCCTCTCTGGGGCCAACGTCCTGACTTTC
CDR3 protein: CASSASGTVLSGANVLTF

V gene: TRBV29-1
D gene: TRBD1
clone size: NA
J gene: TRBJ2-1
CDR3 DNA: TGCAGCGGAAAACTGGGACAGGGGGCCGCTAGCTCCTACAATGAGCAGTTCTTC
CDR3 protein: CSGKLGQGAASSYNEQFF

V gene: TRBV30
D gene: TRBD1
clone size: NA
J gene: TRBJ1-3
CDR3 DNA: TGTGCCTGGAGTCCCAAACAGGGGTTTTCTTCATACTCTGGAAACACCATATATTTT
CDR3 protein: CAWSPKQGFSSYSGNTIYF

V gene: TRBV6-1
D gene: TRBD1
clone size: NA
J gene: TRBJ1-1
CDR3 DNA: TGTGCCAGCAGCAGCCAGGGGGCGATGAACACTGAAGCTTTCTTT
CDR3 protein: CASSSQGAMNTEAFF

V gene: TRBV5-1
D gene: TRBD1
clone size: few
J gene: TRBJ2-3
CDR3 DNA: TGCGCCAGCAGCGAGGGACAGGCACAGGGTACGCAGTATTTT
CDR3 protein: CASSEGQAQGTQYF

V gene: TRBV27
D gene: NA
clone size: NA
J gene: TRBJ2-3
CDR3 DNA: TGTGCCAGCAGGCGGGGCCACTACACAGATACGCAGTATTTT
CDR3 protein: CASRRGHYTDTQYF

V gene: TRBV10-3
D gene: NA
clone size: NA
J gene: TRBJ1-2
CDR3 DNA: TGTGCCATCAGTGATGACAGAGGCGGCTACACCTTC
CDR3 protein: CAISDDRGGYTF

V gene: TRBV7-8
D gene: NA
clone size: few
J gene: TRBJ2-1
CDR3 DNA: TGTGCCAGCAGCTTAGCCTCGGGGGGCCTCAATGAGCAGTTCTTC
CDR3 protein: CASSLASGGLNEQFF

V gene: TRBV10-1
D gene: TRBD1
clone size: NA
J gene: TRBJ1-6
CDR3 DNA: TGCGCCAGCTGGGACAGGGGAGATTCCTATAATTCACCCCTCCACTTT
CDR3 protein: CASWDRGDSYNSPLHF

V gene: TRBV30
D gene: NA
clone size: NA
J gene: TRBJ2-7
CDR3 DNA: TGTGCCTGGAGTTCGGAGGGATTAGGCGAGCAGTACTTC
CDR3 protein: CAWSSEGLGEQYF

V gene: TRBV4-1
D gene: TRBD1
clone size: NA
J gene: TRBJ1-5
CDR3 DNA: TGCGCCAGCAGCCCTTATGGGACAGGGGGCCATCAGCCCCAGCATTTT
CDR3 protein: CASSPYGTGGHQPQHF

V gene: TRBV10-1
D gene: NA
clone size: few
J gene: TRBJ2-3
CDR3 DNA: TGCGCCAGCAGTGAGGAGGCACCCACAGATACGCAGTATTTT
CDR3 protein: CASSEEAPTDTQYF

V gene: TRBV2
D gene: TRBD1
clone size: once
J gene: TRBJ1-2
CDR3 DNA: TGTGCCAGCATCCCACAGGGACAGGGCAACTATGGCTACACCTTC
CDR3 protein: CASIPQGQGNYGYTF

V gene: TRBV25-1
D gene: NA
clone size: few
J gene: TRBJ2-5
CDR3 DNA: TGTGCCAGCAGTTCCCGGCAGGGCCAAGAGACCCAGTACTTC
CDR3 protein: CASSSRQGQETQYF

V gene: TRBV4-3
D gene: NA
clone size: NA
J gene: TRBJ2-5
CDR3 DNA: TGCGCCAGCAGCCAAGGGTTTGCGAGAGAGACCCAGTACTTC
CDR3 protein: CASSQGFARETQYF

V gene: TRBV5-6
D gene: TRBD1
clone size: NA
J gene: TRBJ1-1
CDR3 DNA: TGTGCCAGCAGCTCATTACAGGGGTCTACTGAAGCTTTCTTT
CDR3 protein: CASSSLQGSTEAFF

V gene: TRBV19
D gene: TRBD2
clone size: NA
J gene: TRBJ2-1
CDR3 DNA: TGTGCCAGTAGTATTCGTGGGGGGGTGAATGAGCAGTTCTTC
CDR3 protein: CASSIRGGVNEQFF

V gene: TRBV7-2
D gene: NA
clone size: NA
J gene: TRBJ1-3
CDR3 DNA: TGTGCCAGCAGCCGGACTTTTGGAAACACCATATATTTT
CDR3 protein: CASSRTFGNTIYF

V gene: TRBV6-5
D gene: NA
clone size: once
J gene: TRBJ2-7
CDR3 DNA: TGTGCCAGCCGACCCGGACAGAACTACGAGCAGTACTTC
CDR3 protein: CASRPGQNYEQYF

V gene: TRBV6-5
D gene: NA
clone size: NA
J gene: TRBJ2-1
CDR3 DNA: TGTGCCAGCAGTCAGGACTTTTACAATGAGCAGTTCTTC
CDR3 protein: CASSQDFYNEQFF

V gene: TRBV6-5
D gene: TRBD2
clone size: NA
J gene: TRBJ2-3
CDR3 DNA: TGTGCCAGCAGTTATCTAGCGGGGGGATATACAGATACGCAGTATTTT
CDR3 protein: CASSYLAGGYTDTQYF

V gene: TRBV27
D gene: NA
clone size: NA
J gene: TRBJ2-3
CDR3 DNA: TGTGCCAGCAGTTTATTTCTAGCAGCTTCTACAGATACGCAGTATTTT
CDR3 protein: CASSLFLAASTDTQYF